Each of the 2 T cell receptor beta chains below was sequenced from the same sample in a study of spatial heterogeneity in lung cancer (dated by TCRdb to the late 2010s). The library was produced with 5' RACE. The run used a NextSeq 500. Using fastp trimming at Q25 and MiXCR clonotype assembly, TCRdb reanalyzed the public sequencing data and kept in-frame beta chains. Each CDR3 protein appears once, grouped with its most common genes and DNA. The sample table lists around 23,000 distinct CDR3 sequences, approximately 3% of them with a count of one. 25% to 30% of the sample is held by the ten biggest clonotypes. In light of the paper, this sample's time point label describes: sample taken at primary tumor resection. This specimen consisted of PBMCs, obtained at surgery. The origin of the receptors is a female donor with early-stage non-small cell lung cancer.

This clonotype was observed a few times. The V and J genes are TRBV11-1 and TRBJ2-7, with D uncertain. From germline, CDR1 is SGHAT and CDR2 FQDESV (reference sequence). The CDR3 extends over 12 amino acids. Trimming removed 5 bases at V and 7 bases at J, with 12 bases between. The CDR3, as DNA: TGTGCCAGCAGCCCCGAGGTGATGGAGCAGTACTTC. This gives the protein CASSPEVMEQYF. Drawing the rest from reference TRBV11-1 and TRBJ2-7, the complete variable domain is EAEVAQSPRYKITEKSQAVAFWCDPISGHATLYWYRQILGQGPELLVQFQDESVVDDSQLPKDRFSAERLKGVDSTLKIQPAELGDSAMYLCASSPEVMEQYFGPGTRLTVT.

This clonotype has only a few counts. V usage is TRBV28 and J usage is TRBJ2-2, with 12 bases identical to TRBD2. Germline V gene sequence: CDR1 MDHEN, CDR2 SYDVKM. V was pared by 3 bases and J by 4 bases, with 6 bases of the junction left unmatched. The CDR3 loop spans 17 amino acids. The CDR3 DNA follows: TGTGCCAGCAGTTTCTCGACTAGCGGGAGAGTCACCGGGGAGCTGTTTTTT. Amino acids: CASSFSTSGRVTGELFF. Full variable domain (remainder filled in from reference TRBV28 and TRBJ2-2): DVKVTQSSRYLVKRTGEKVFLECVQDMDHENMFWYRQDPGLGLRLIYFSYDVKMKEKGDIPEGYSVSREKKERFSLILESASTNQTSMYLCASSFSTSGRVTGELFFGEGSRLTVL.